The entry that follows covers one T cell receptor (beta chain) sequence. The data stem from a study of control samples from healthy donors and cancer patients. Trimming took 5 bases from V and 5 from J, leaving 16 bases between them. The CDR3 has 15 amino acids. In germline, CDR1 is SGHVS, CDR2 FNYEAQ. Produced via immunoSEQ multiplex PCR; TCRdb's table is partial and in-frame only. The sample has tens of thousands of clones; around 90% are singletons. The sequenced material came from PBMCs. The sequence was obtained from a woman aged 55 to 70 with head and neck cancer. The gene calls are TRBV7-6 and TRBJ2-1; possible D gene TRBD2, 6 bases. The CDR3 region is CASSAPGTADNEQFF. The DNA of the CDR3 is TGTGCCAGCAGCGCACCCGGGACTGCTGACAATGAGCAGTTCTTC.